This record concerns one T cell receptor beta chain sequence. This receptor's antigen is unknown. Per-base quality was not reported, and no clone a single base away is much larger than it. The cohort comprised hundreds of healthy bone marrow donors. At the time of sampling, all cohort members were nominally healthy, though unrecorded immune exposures were likely present. The donor was CMV seropositive and belonged to the group of 250 to 300 seropositive cohort members. A peripheral blood sample was collected from each donor, and TCR beta sequencing was performed on peripheral blood mononuclear cells. The Qiagen DNeasy Blood Extraction Kit was used to extract genomic DNA from the blood cell samples. The junction shows trimming of 3 bases on V and 4 bases on J, plus 7 bases between the germline ends. Taken from the germline V gene, the CDR1 and CDR2 loops are MDHEN and SYDVKM. Including the terminal cysteine and phenylalanine, the CDR3 comprises 13 residues. The CDR3 DNA has 39 bases and is translated from base 1.

This sample was included in a study of cytomegalovirus exposure and HLA in healthy donors (dated by TCRdb to about 2017). With regard to the full study: According to an earlier analysis of 587 of the donors, some 180 million T cells yielded some 110 million unique TCR beta sequences and roughly 280 Gb of sequence data. About 280 gigabases of sequencing data and roughly 80 million unique TCR sequences made up an early release that covered 500 to 700 HLA-typed donors. The genetic ancestry cluster associated with self-reported Caucasian donors included about four fifths of the 300 to 400 genotyped donors. The study aimed to test whether signatures of past pathogen exposure could be identified by cataloging public T cell receptors. Using immunosequencing, the study profiled T cell repertoires from about 610 subjects and related those repertoires to cytomegalovirus serostatus. Besides the first cohort of around 670 subjects, a separate validation cohort made up of about 120 different subjects was used. To predict cytomegalovirus infection status, the study brought together high-throughput TCR immunosequencing, statistical association of individual TCRs with disease status, and machine learning. In a later analysis, previously published TCR beta repertoires from about 670 donors were re-analyzed and high-resolution HLA genotyping was added so that TCR occurrence patterns could be studied. Rather than using new phenotypic data, the later analysis identified candidate immune exposures from TCR beta sequences and from how often those sequences occurred across donors. To decide whether each TCR beta V gene segment behaved as functional or pseudogenic, an earlier analysis of approximately 620 of the donors relied on high-throughput TCR beta sequencing. Donor age, sex, ethnicity and CMV serostatus were compiled alongside the repertoire data. Genome-wide SNP genotypes for about 60% of the 666 donors were used in a later genetic analysis, which treated that subset as a discovery cohort. All discovery cohort repertoires had been generated using a single sequencing platform. Both class I and class II loci were covered by HLA typing, at four-digit resolution. Typing coverage varied by locus: about 629-640 donors for A, B, C, DRB1 and DQB1; about 520 for DQA1; more than 600 for DPA1; around 450 for DPB1. A handful of DR-DQ haplotypes were handled as single units for association and clustering because linkage in the cohort was strong. On average, around 240,000 unique TCR beta nucleotide sequences were sequenced per donor among several hundred genotyped donors of the cohort, with around 19% of those sequences being non-productive. On the study overall, not on this receptor specifically: In this cohort, only TCR beta chains were sequenced, and detectable features were limited by the absence of alpha or paired-chain data. Most TCR sequences were seen in very few donors, while some public TCRs were found in many individuals. V-gene and J-gene trimming of TCR beta chains was associated with a missense DCLRE1C variant in a later genetic analysis, and the association was replicated in an independent cohort. The presence/absence analyses assumed that sequencing depth was roughly uniform across donors, and that assumption may not be true. A further reported finding was that TCR beta sequences accurately predicted the HLA-A and HLA-B alleles for most subjects in the first cohort. A later analysis found that most CMV-associated TCR beta chains appeared HLA-restricted, with HLA associations seemingly driven largely by CMV exposure. HLA typing was unavailable for some donors at each locus, so association tests used only the typed subset. An earlier analysis of approximately 600 of the donors showed that most TCR beta V segments appeared in productive rearrangements either about 87% or about 30% of the time, which broadly matched IMGT annotations. Because the 87-base-pair reads could not distinguish some IMGT-functional V segments, including TRBV6-2 and TRBV6-3, those segments were excluded. A total of roughly 160 TCR beta chains were listed by the study as associated with cytomegalovirus. In vitro tests confirmed that a few of the cytomegalovirus-associated TCR beta chains recognize cytomegalovirus antigens. Assigning TCR associations to individual alleles was difficult when HLA alleles, especially DR and DQ, strongly co-occurred. In a later analysis, several top co-occurrence clusters were reported to appear linked to parvovirus B19, influenza, CMV and Epstein-Barr virus. The only immune exposure information available for the cohort was CMV serostatus. The authors suggested that the approach could potentially be extended to other disease states and immunological phenotypes. Cytomegalovirus status was reported to be diagnosed by the classifier with high specificity and sensitivity in both the original and validation cohorts. In a later analysis, the rate of TCR association differed among HLA loci, with DRB1 alleles having the most associated TCRs and HLA-C alleles having the fewest. Compared with the 666-donor mean, donors in an Asian-associated ancestry cluster had fewer N-insertions in productive TCRs, according to a later genetic analysis. A cluster of highly shared sequence variants was judged likely to be a technical artifact of the sequencing pipeline. Linkage disequilibrium might explain the correlated functional status among segregating V segments, but an unknown experimental factor could not be excluded. Over 15 rarely observed V segments, including chromosome 9 orphons, were excluded from the earlier analysis of several hundred of the donors because counts were too low. In a later analysis, 16,951 TCR beta sequences were associated with specific HLA alleles at a false discovery rate of 0.05. A later analysis found that HLA-associated TCR beta chains were more clonally expanded and had lower generation probabilities than equally common non-associated chains.

Receptors were amplified or captured by the immunoSEQ multiplex PCR assay. A mixture of 60 forward primers for TCR Vbeta segments and 13 reverse primers for TCR Jbeta segments was used in the multiplex PCR. Amplification of the CDR3 region of rearranged TCR beta genes was performed with a multiplex PCR assay on genomic DNA. On the Illumina HiSeq System, the amplified TCR beta libraries were sequenced as 87-base-pair reads. In the original analysis: Across the roughly 640 repertoires, a later analysis counted 60 million to 90 million unique TCR beta chains, around 11 million of which were shared by at least two donors. A nearest-neighbor algorithm error-corrected the raw reads and collapsed the reads into unique sequences, merging closely related sequences to remove PCR and sequencing errors. CDR3 sequences were aligned to IMGT reference sequences to assign V, D and J gene segments. Each retained sequence needed at least a six-nucleotide match to both a V gene segment and a J gene segment. A rearrangement was called productive if the CDR3 had no stop codons and remained in frame with V and J, and every other rearrangement was called non-productive. CDR3 was defined by IMGT convention, running from the second conserved V-encoded cysteine to the conserved J-encoded phenylalanine. The earlier analysis of about 640 of the donors excluded any sequence lacking an unambiguous match to a single V gene segment. An earlier analysis of around 600 of the donors classified V segments as functional when productive rearrangements were above 56.7% and as segregating when the standard deviation between donors was above 5%. To diagnose cytomegalovirus status from the catalog of TCR beta chain sequences, a statistical classification framework was built. In a later analysis, TCR nucleotide sequences were compared against IMGT/GENE-DB human TR gene sequences so that V and J genes could be assigned. The TCRdist pipeline was used in a later analysis to assign CDR3 sequences and most-parsimonious VDJ recombination scenarios. A later analysis defined each TCR beta chain by its CDR3 amino acid sequence plus V-gene family, and excluded reads lacking a unique V-gene family. A later analysis removed nearly 600 highly shared, low-generation-probability nucleotide sequences to deal with suspected cross-contamination and a sequencing artifact. In a later analysis, a clonal expansion index was calculated for each public chain from normalized within-repertoire ranks of inferred template counts. A later analysis computed generation probabilities with a VDJ recombination model fitted to out-of-frame rearrangements, and checked the results against IGoR. Hypergeometric tests were used in a later analysis to score TCR-TCR, TCR-HLA and TCR-CMV co-occurrence, with a repertoire-size bias correction applied to the TCR pairs. False discovery rates were estimated in a later analysis by permuting HLA or CMV assignments 20 times. In a later analysis, co-occurring TCRs were grouped with DBSCAN, and TCRdist sequence similarity was added when clustering was performed within HLA-allele-positive subsets. For co-occurrence clustering, repertoires with fewer than 30,000 or more than 120,000 public chains were excluded, along with several repertoires with anomalous nucleotide sharing. Held by TCRdb, this immuneACCESS table contains in-frame sequences only and omits some clones. Under half of the omission traces to an unresolved V gene where checked; the cause of the rest is unknown. D and trimming were read from the DNA, whereas the V and J calls and clone size are those reported in that table. This sample gives about 88,000 clones in total; approximately 71% of them show up just once. Approximately 15% of the sample comes from the top ten.

In this chain, TRBV28 is recombined with TRBJ1-5; confidence is insufficient to name the D gene. The material sequenced was PBMCs. The TCR originated in a woman aged 18-29 years in good health and CMV-seropositive. The CDR3 corresponds to CASSFDTNQPQHF. At the DNA level, the sequence is TGTGCCAGCAGTTTCGATACAAATCAGCCCCAGCATTTT.